This T cell receptor (beta chain) derives from a study of T-cell memory formation after mild COVID-19. Whole-study context: Clustering of TCRs was largely donor specific.

Points from the study as a whole: CD8+ contracting clones occupied EMRA, while CD4+ ones occupied mainly CM and EM. Some responding clones appeared in pre-infection memory, suggesting cross-reactive memory joined.

In regard to this clonotype: Its target is not known.

The 5'RACE method, run with constant-segment primers, produced TCR alpha and TCR beta cDNA libraries (carrying sample barcodes and UMIs). One entry per CDR3 protein results from TCRdb running MiXCR on the 5' RACE reads. Seen here are tens of thousands of distinct CDR3 sequences, 6% to 8% observed once, and the top ten hold approximately 1.5%. Germline V gene data show CDR1 as KGHSH and CDR2 as LQKENI. This CDR3 has 15 amino acids. V was clipped by 2 bases and J by 4 bases, with 12 bases between them. The specimen was PBMCs or a T cell subset sorted from them (not recorded which). The clonotype was recovered from a man between 18 and 29 years old who had mild COVID-19 (a few samples of this study predate the infection). Cell type and time point are not known. The chain has TRBV18 and TRBJ1-5, with D uncertain. CDR3 protein: CASSPGTNSNQPQHF. CDR3 nucleotides: TGTGCCAGCTCACCAGGCACGAACTCAAATCAGCCCCAGCATTTT.